The T cell receptor beta chain described here comes from a study of cytomegalovirus exposure and HLA in healthy donors. About this clone: The antigen is undetermined. A junction end diverges from the germline sequence, so it may reflect a read error.

Germline-derived CDR1 and CDR2 are LGHNT and FRNRAP. The CDR3 contains 14 residues. PCR employed 60 Vbeta and 13 Jbeta primers. TCRdb's copy holds only in-frame clones and misses some; the assay was immunoSEQ multiplex PCR. The table shows about 120,000 clones, with 80% occurring only once. Findings and caveats of the study: One variant, a missense change in DCLRE1C, was linked in a later analysis to TCR beta V- and J-gene trimming.

Sequencing was done on a sample of PBMCs. The TCR sequence derives from a man aged 25-45 years in good health and CMV-seropositive. This sequence joins TRBV12-5 and TRBJ2-5, with D perhaps TRBD2 (7 bases). CDR3 nucleotides: TGTGCTAGTGGTTTTGGGGGGGCCGTAGAGACCCGGTACTTC. As protein: CASGFGGAVETRYF.